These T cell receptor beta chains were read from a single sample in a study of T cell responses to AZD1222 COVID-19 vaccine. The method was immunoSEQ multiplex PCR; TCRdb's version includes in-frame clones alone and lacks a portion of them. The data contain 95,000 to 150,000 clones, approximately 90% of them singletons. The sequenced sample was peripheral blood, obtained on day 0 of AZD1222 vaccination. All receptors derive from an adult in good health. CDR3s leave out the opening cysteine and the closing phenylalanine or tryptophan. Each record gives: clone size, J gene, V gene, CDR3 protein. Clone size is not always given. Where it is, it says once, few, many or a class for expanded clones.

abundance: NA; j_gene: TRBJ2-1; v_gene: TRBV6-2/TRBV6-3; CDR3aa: ASSSLANEQF
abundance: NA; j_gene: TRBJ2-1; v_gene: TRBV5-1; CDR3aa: ASSPGGASYNEQF
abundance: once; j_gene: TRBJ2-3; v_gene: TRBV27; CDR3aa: ASSSRLTTTDTQY
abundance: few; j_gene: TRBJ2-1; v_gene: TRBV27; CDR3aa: ASSRDWGNEQF
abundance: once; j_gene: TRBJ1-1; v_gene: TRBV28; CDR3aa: ASSSFDSDWRAF
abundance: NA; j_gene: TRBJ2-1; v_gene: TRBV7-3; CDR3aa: ASSLAYTNEQF
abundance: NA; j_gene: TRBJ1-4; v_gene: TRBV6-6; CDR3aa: ASSHGGANEKLF
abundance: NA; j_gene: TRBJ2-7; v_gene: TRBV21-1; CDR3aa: ASSSVAGALEEQY
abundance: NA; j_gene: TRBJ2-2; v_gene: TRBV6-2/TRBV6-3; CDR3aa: ASSLRIQGAGELF
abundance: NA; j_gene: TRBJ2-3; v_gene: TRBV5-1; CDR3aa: ASRLGAPTDTQY
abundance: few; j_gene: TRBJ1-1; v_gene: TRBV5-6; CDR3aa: ASSSRDRGPGAF
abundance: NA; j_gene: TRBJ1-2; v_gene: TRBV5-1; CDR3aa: ASSLTGDTNYGYT
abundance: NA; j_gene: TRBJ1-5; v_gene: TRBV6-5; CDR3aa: ASSTGTGMLPQH
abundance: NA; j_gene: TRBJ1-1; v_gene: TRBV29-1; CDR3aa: SVEKTGPRTIMNTEAF
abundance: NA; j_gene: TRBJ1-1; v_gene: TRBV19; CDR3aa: ASSIGTGAMNTEAF
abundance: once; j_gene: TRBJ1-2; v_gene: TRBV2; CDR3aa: ASSLTGGHGYT
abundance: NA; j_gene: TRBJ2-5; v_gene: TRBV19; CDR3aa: ASKADRGRETQY
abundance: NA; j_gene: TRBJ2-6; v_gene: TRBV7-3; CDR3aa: ASSRAGANVLT
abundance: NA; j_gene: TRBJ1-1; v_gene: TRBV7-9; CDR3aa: ASSAGPGTGTGEAF
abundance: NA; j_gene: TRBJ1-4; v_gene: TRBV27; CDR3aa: ASSLAGSNEKLF
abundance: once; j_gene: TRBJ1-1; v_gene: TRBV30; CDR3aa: AWNRQLEAF
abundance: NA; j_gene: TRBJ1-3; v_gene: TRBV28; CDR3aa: ASSLEGHLSGNTIY
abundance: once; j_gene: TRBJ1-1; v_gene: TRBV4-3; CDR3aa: ASSLRGPLNTEAF
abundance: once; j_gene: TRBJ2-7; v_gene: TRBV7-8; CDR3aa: ASSWLRDRGAEQY
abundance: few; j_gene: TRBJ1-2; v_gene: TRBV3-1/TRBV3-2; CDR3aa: ASSQGVHGYT
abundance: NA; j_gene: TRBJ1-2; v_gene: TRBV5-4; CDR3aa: ASSLQEVNYGYT
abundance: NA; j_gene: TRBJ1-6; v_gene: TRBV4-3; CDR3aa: ASSQDFYNSPLH
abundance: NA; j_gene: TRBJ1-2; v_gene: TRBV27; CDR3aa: ASSLSRDPGDYGYT
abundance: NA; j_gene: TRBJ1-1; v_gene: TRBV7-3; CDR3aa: ASSLTGQGLPGEAF
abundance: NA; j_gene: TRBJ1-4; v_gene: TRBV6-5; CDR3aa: ASSWWGGGEKLF
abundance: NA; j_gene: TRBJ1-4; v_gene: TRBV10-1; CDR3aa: AIDPSVNEKLF
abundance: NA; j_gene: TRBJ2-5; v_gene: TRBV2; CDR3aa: ASRGFIGETQY
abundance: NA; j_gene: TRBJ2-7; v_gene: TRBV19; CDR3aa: ASSPGGATY
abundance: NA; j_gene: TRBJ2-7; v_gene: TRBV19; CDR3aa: ASRGSSYEQY
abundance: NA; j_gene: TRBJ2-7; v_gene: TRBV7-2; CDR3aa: ASSSTLAGPYEQY
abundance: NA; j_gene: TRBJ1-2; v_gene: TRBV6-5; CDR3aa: ASSSGQGGHYGYT
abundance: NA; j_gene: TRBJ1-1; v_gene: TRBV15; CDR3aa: ATSRVPLRRGHYTEAF
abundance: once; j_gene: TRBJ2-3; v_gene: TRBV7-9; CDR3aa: ASSLSLPDTQY
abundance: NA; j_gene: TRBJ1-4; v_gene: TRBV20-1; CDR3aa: SAVGEKLF
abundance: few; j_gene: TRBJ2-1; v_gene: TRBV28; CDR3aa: ASSLVGADNEQF
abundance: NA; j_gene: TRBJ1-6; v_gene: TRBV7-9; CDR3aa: ASSLWTGLGDSPLH
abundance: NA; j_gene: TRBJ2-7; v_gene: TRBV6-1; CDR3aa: ASSEYRGSYEQY
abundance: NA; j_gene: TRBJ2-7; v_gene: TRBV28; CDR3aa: ASSLPGTGYEQY
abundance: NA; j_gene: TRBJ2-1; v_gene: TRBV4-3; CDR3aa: ASSQDSGGPSNEQF
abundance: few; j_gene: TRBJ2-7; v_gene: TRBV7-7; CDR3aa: ASSLGGPGEQY
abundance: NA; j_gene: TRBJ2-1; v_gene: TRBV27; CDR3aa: ASRSPLAGRYNEQF
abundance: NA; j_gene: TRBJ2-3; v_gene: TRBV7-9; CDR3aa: ASSVGTSGPTDTQY
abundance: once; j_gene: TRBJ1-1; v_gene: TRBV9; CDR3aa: ASSVSSMNTEAF
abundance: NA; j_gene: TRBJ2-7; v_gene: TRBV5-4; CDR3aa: ASRRDFYEQY
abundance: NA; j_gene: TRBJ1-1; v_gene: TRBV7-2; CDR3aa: ASSFGGSGTVYRAF